The 12 T cell receptor beta chains below all came from one sample that was sequenced in a study of response to subunit inactivated influenza vaccine. In TCRdb, the RT-PCR reads were re-called with MiXCR into one record per CDR3 protein. The repertoire holds 490,000 or so distinct CDR3 sequences, with less than 8% as singletons. The sequencing here drew on PBMCs from blood, taken roughly 24 months after vaccination. The receptors stem from a man between 50 and 75 years old who received an inactivated influenza vaccine.

As to this clonotype: This may be a read error: a much more frequent sequence differs by one nucleotide. This sequence joins TRBV11-2 and TRBJ2-5; maybe TRBD1 (6 bases). From germline, CDR1 is SGHAT and CDR2 FQNNGV. The V end was cut by 5 bases, the J end by 5 bases, with 18 bases between. The length of the CDR3 is 15 residues. For the CDR3, the DNA is TGTGCCAGCAGCCACAACTCTAACAGGGTGGAGACCCAGTACTTC. Protein product: CASSHNSNRVETQYF.

In its sample, this clonotype was seen many times. J is TRBJ2-1 and V is TRBV5-1; D unresolved. Trimming removed 1 base at V and 4 bases at J, with 6 bases between. Per germline, CDR1 SGHRS and CDR2 YFSETQ. The CDR3 is made up of 13 amino acids. The CDR3 protein is CASSLMVYNEQFF. The CDR3 nucleotides read TGCGCCAGCAGCTTGATGGTTTACAATGAGCAGTTCTTC.

This clonotype was recorded a few times. This chain uses TRBV5-5 with TRBJ2-7; D is uncertain. From germline, CDR1 is SGHKS and CDR2 YYEKEE (reference sequence). The CDR3 covers 15 residues. V lost 0 bases and J 4 bases, leaving 14 bases between the germline ends. In DNA, the CDR3 is TGTGCCAGCAGCTTGGGAGGTGGGCACTGGTACGAGCAGTACTTC. Residues: CASSLGGGHWYEQYF.

The J gene is TRBJ2-5, the V gene TRBV20-1; 9 bases fit TRBD1. The CDR3 runs 16 residues. V gave up 3 bases and J gave up 2 bases; unmatched junction bases: 10. From germline, CDR1 is DFQATT and CDR2 SNEGSKA (reference sequence). The CDR3 sequence is CSASPHWDRAQETQYF. DNA for the CDR3: TGCAGTGCTAGTCCTCATTGGGACAGGGCGCAAGAGACCCAGTACTTC.

This clonotype has more than one count but fewer than ten. The chain combines TRBV12-3 or TRBV12-4 with TRBJ2-2; 8 bases line up with TRBD2. This CDR3 has 15 amino acids. Trimming cost V 6 bases and J 6 bases; bases outside gene matches: 9. Here the CDR3 DNA reads TGTGCCAGCAGACTCGGGGGGGCCCAAGCCGGGGAGCTGTTTTTT. As protein: CASRLGGAQAGELFF.

This clonotype was detected many times. V and J are TRBV9 and TRBJ2-7; the D gene is possibly TRBD2 (7 bases). This CDR3 has 14 amino acids. The germline CDR1 and CDR2 sequences are SGDLS and YYNGEE. V lost 0 bases and J 7 bases, leaving 14 bases between the germline ends. The CDR3 loop is CASSVVARGGEQYF. The CDR3 DNA follows: TGTGCCAGCAGCGTAGTTGCCAGGGGAGGGGAGCAGTACTTC. Drawing the rest from reference TRBV9 and TRBJ2-7, the complete variable domain is DSGVTQTPKHLITATGQRVTLRCSPRSGDLSVYWYQQSLDQGLQFLIQYYNGEERAKGNILERFSAQQFPDLHSELNLSSLELGDSALYFCASSVVARGGEQYFGPGTRLTVT.

V is TRBV29-1 and J is TRBJ2-3, with 8 bases aligning to TRBD1. This CDR3 comprises 13 residues. With 7 bases clipped from V and 0 bases from J, the junction kept 3 bases outside the gene matches. CDR1 is SQVTM, CDR2 ANQGSEA, per germline. The CDR3 region is CSAGQGSTDTQYF. As DNA, the CDR3 is TGCAGCGCCGGACAGGGAAGCACAGATACGCAGTATTTT.

The rearrangement links TRBV5-4 to TRBJ2-7; D perhaps matches TRBD2 (6 bases). The CDR3 extends over 13 amino acids. The V end was cut by 3 bases, the J end by 6 bases, with 13 bases between. The V gene's germline CDR1 is SGHNT and CDR2 YYREEE (reference sequence). CDR3 sequence reads: CASSSGSVGEQYF. CDR3 sequence (DNA): TGTGCCAGCAGCTCCGGGAGTGTGGGCGAGCAGTACTTC.

This clonotype turned up a few times. The J gene is TRBJ2-7, the V gene TRBV20-1; 8 positions match TRBD1. V dropped 0 bases and J dropped 5; count of bases not matched to a gene: 12. Per germline, CDR1 DFQATT and CDR2 SNEGSKA (reference sequence). The CDR3 consists of 16 residues. This chain's CDR3 is CSARDSYRDRLNEQYF. The CDR3 DNA reads TGCAGTGCTAGAGATTCGTACCGGGACAGGCTCAACGAGCAGTACTTC.

The CDR3 bases are TGCGCCAGCAGCCCCCCTCCCGGGACAATCAATGAGCAGTTCTTC. Its translation is CASSPPPGTINEQFF. The chain joins TRBV5-1 to TRBJ2-1; D might be TRBD1 (6 bases). The CDR3 loop spans 15 amino acids. Trimming pared 4 bases from V and 6 bases from J, leaving 17 bases between. Per the germline V gene, CDR1 is SGHRS and CDR2 is YFSETQ.

V and J are TRBV6-1 and TRBJ2-5, with 8 bases fitting TRBD1. In germline, CDR1 is MNHNS, CDR2 SASEGT. This CDR3 has 15 residues. Trimming took 8 bases from V and 0 from J; bases not matched to a gene: 8. Here the CDR3 reads CASSGQGMYQETQYF. The CDR3 DNA sequence: TGTGCCAGCTCCGGACAGGGAATGTACCAAGAGACCCAGTACTTC.

The V call is TRBV28, the J call TRBJ2-3, with D uncertain. The CDR3 runs to 14 residues. The germline V gene has CDR1 MDHEN and CDR2 SYDVKM. V lost 5 bases, J lost 2 bases, and 11 bases lay in between. CDR3 amino acids: CASSPRTFTDTQYF. The CDR3 DNA sequence: TGTGCCAGCAGTCCACGGACCTTCACAGATACGCAGTATTTT.